This entry features one TCR beta chain sequence. Only in-frame clones appear in the TCRdb table, and some are missing; sequencing was by immunoSEQ multiplex PCR. The table has roughly 74,000 clones, more than 85% seen once; the top ten hold about 0.39%. The V gene's germline CDR1 is SGHRS and CDR2 YFSETQ. The CDR3 consists of 18 residues. Germline trimming cut 4 bases from V and 6 bases from J; bases unmatched to any gene: 18. These data belong to a study of technical replicates of blood from several donors. This rearrangement joins TRBV5-1 to TRBJ2-2; 7 nucleotides agree with TRBD1. This receptor was taken from a human donor in good health. What was sequenced was T cells isolated from PBMCs. The CDR3 loop reads CASSPPAPGQMMSGELFF. CDR3 in DNA: TGCGCCAGCAGCCCACCCGCACCGGGACAGATGATGTCCGGGGAGCTGTTTTTT.